Following are 15 T cell receptor beta chains from one sample sequenced in a study of blood T cell repertoires in COVID-19 (dated by TCRdb to about 2020). Libraries came from the immunoSEQ multiplex PCR assay. TCRdb stores this immuneACCESS table with in-frame sequences only. Part of the clones is absent; in the studies checked, under half of the shortfall reflects unresolved V genes, and no reason is known for the rest. The sample table contains 120,000 or so clones; only one count was recorded for 88% of them. About 1.6% of the sample belongs to the ten largest clones. Material: peripheral blood. Receptor source: a human donor in a cohort sampled during active COVID-19.

The CDR3 region is CASRPGATGNTIYF. DNA of the CDR3: TGTGCCAGCAGACCCGGAGCAACTGGAAACACCATATATTTT. This chain connects TRBV2 to TRBJ1-3; the D is unclear. Germline CDR1 SNHLY, CDR2 FYNNEI. V dropped 6 bases and J dropped 2 bases, with 11 bases sitting between them. CDR3 length: 14 amino acids.

CDR3 nucleotide sequence: TGTGCCAGCAGCTTAGGTCAGGGGAAAAACATTCAGTACTTC. Its protein is CASSLGQGKNIQYF. The V gene is TRBV11-2, the J gene TRBJ2-4; D possibly corresponds to TRBD1 (6 bases). V was clipped by 1 base and J by 4 bases, with 8 bases between them. From germline, CDR1 is SGHAT and CDR2 FQNNGV. The CDR3 has 14 residues.

The J gene is TRBJ2-3, the V gene TRBV7-9; TRBD1 aligns across 8 bases. Germline-derived CDR1 and CDR2 are SEHNR and FQNEAQ (reference sequence). Trimming at V came to 3 bases and at J to 2 bases, leaving 13 bases not matched to a gene. The CDR3 runs 18 residues. The CDR3 reads CASSFPPSGQEVTDTQYF. DNA for the CDR3: TGTGCCAGCAGCTTCCCCCCCTCGGGACAGGAGGTCACAGATACGCAGTATTTT.

The gene calls are TRBV4-2 and TRBJ1-2; 12 nucleotides line up with TRBD1. The V and J ends lost 3 bases and 3 bases, in that order; junction bases with no gene match: 8. The CDR3 length is 17 residues. Germline lookup yields CDR1 LGHNA and CDR2 YNFKEQ. Written as DNA, the CDR3 is TGTGCCAGCAGCCAGTACGGGACAGGGGGCATGGACTATGGCTACACCTTC. It codes for CASSQYGTGGMDYGYTF.

The chain carries TRBV6-1 and TRBJ2-3; TRBD2 matches 7 bases. V lost 3 bases and J lost 1; bases outside the gene matches: 7. The V gene's germline CDR1 is MNHNS and CDR2 SASEGT. This CDR3 is built from 16 residues. CDR3 amino acids: CASSEGSGTRTDTQYF. CDR3 coding DNA: TGTGCCAGCAGTGAGGGCAGCGGGACCCGCACAGATACGCAGTATTTT.

In DNA, the CDR3 is TGTGCCAGCAGTGGAAACAGGGTCAATCAGCCCCAGCATTTT. Its translation: CASSGNRVNQPQHF. J is TRBJ1-5 and V is TRBV2; tentative D call: TRBD1 (6 bases). This CDR3 contains 14 residues. CDR1 and CDR2 (germline): SNHLY, FYNNEI. V dropped 4 bases and J dropped 3 bases, with 10 bases sitting between them.

V usage is TRBV5-1 and J usage is TRBJ2-5; 7 bases align to TRBD1. This CDR3 has 13 amino acids. The J segment lost 4 bases and the V segment lost 6 bases, leaving 6 bases of the junction unmatched. The germline V gene has CDR1 SGHRS and CDR2 YFSETQ. CDR3 residues: CASTQTGTETQYF. DNA for the CDR3: TGCGCCAGCACCCAGACAGGGACAGAGACCCAGTACTTC. Full variable domain (missing parts from reference TRBV5-1 and TRBJ2-5): KAGVTQTPRYLIKTRGQQVTLSCSPISGHRSVSWYQQTPGQGLQFLFEYFSETQRNKGNFPGRFSGRQFSNSRSEMNVSTLELGDSALYLCASTQTGTETQYFGPGTRLLVL.

The V gene is TRBV6-4, the J gene TRBJ2-1; 9 bases are shared with TRBD2. The V segment lost 4 bases and the J segment 5 bases; nucleotides outside the gene matches: 6. The CDR3 contains 15 residues. CDR1 and CDR2 (germline): MRHNA, SNTAGT. This chain's CDR3 is CASSAIAGVDNEQFF. The CDR3 bases are TGTGCCAGCAGTGCCATAGCGGGAGTAGACAATGAGCAGTTCTTC.

The chain recombines TRBV30 with TRBJ1-4, with a weak D call TRBD1 (5 bases). The CDR3 consists of 14 residues. V dropped 6 bases and J dropped 7 bases, with 18 bases sitting between them. Germline V gives CDR1 GTSNPN, CDR2 SVGIG (reference sequence). The CDR3 spells CACPVGGLAEKLFF. The DNA of the CDR3 is TGTGCCTGCCCGGTGGGGGGGTTGGCTGAAAAACTGTTTTTT.

The chain joins TRBV29-1 to TRBJ2-2, with TRBD2 identical over 7 bases. This CDR3 has 14 amino acids. CDR1 and CDR2 from the germline V gene are SQVTM and ANQGSEA. V was clipped by 4 bases and J by 2 bases; unmatched bases: 4. The CDR3 coding sequence is TGCAGCGTTGGGCGGGAGATAAACACCGGGGAGCTGTTTTTT. It codes for CSVGREINTGELFF.

This chain links TRBV5-1 with TRBJ1-6, with TRBD1 identical over 9 bases. CDR1 SGHRS and CDR2 YFSETQ come from the germline V gene. The ends lost 3 bases at V and 7 bases at J; junction bases unmatched: 2. The CDR3 runs 14 residues. CDR3 residues: CASSYRGHNSPLHF. In nucleotides, the CDR3 is TGCGCCAGCAGCTACAGGGGGCACAATTCACCCCTCCACTTT.

The chain employs TRBV6-5 and TRBJ1-4, with 8 bases lining up with TRBD1. The CDR3 is 13 amino acids. Germline CDR1 is MNHEY and CDR2 is SVGAGI. With 6 bases clipped from V and 7 bases from J, the junction kept 4 bases outside the gene matches. CDR3 amino acids: CASSQDRVEKLFF. CDR3 bases: TGTGCCAGCAGCCAGGACAGGGTTGAAAAACTGTTTTTT.

This chain uses TRBV2 with TRBJ2-1; TRBD2 aligns across 9 bases. CDR1 is SNHLY, CDR2 FYNNEI, per germline. With 2 bases clipped from V and 9 bases from J, the junction kept 14 bases outside the gene matches. The CDR3 extends over 17 amino acids. CDR3 sequence: CASSEISAGGPVGEQFF. Here the CDR3 DNA reads TGTGCCAGCAGTGAAATATCGGCGGGAGGGCCGGTTGGTGAGCAGTTCTTC.

This clone was recorded only once. The chain recombines TRBV19 with TRBJ2-5, with TRBD1 matching 9 bases. From germline, CDR1 is LNHDA and CDR2 SQIVND (reference sequence). V lost 6 bases, J lost 0 bases, and 5 bases stayed unmatched. The CDR3 length is 15 residues. In DNA form, the CDR3 reads TGTGCCAGTAGAGCCGGGACAGGGTACCAAGAGACCCAGTACTTC. Translating it yields CASRAGTGYQETQYF.

V and J are TRBV29-1 and TRBJ2-1; D uncertain. With 0 bases removed from V and 8 bases from J, the gap between germline ends came to 17 bases. The germline gives CDR1 SQVTM, CDR2 ANQGSEA. This CDR3 has 15 amino acids. CDR3 coding DNA: TGCAGCGTTGAAGATCGGGTAGCACGGCTCGATGAGCAGTTCTTC. Translating gives CSVEDRVARLDEQFF.